These T cell receptor beta chains were read from a single sample in a study of T cells in Graves' hyperthyroidism and ophthalmopathy. TCRdb fed the multiplex PCR reads into MiXCR, producing one record per CDR3 protein. The table lists more than 20,000 distinct CDR3 sequences, around 50% of them singletons, with around 23% in the top ten. The sequencing sample was made of blood. The source is a woman aged 40 to 49 with Graves' hyperthyroidism that later progressed to Graves' ophthalmopathy. The CDR3 runs from the conserved cysteine through the conserved F or W.

v_call	j_call	cdr3_aa
TRBV29-1	TRBJ1-1	CSGRANTEAFF
TRBV2	TRBJ1-6	CASSEEGGRDSPLHF
TRBV25-1	TRBJ2-7	CASSESIPGTANSYEQYF
TRBV20-1	TRBJ2-7	CSASAGGPGEQYF
TRBV6-5	TRBJ2-1	CASRGRGLGNEQFF
TRBV5-5	TRBJ1-2	CASSLTGWEDYGYTF
TRBV20-1	TRBJ1-2	CSARQVSSWYGYTF
TRBV2	TRBJ1-5	CASSRQGFDQPQHF
TRBV9	TRBJ2-7	CASSVSGDSSYEQYF
TRBV27	TRBJ1-5	CASSRGGDRRNQPQHF
TRBV24-1	TRBJ2-1	CATSGLSNEQFF
TRBV7-7	TRBJ2-1	CASSEEGYNEQFF
TRBV7-3	TRBJ2-7	CASSPDGTRPYEQYF
TRBV15	TRBJ1-3	CATSRDLQENTIYF
TRBV10-2	TRBJ1-1	CASEERRNTEAFF
TRBV29-1	TRBJ1-4	CSAKIQGPNEKLFF
TRBV24-1	TRBJ2-1	CATSEVPPGQGTNEQFF
TRBV11-2	TRBJ2-3	CASSPSNRADTQYF
TRBV25-1	TRBJ2-1	CASSRTSGNNEQFF
TRBV10-3	TRBJ2-5	CAISEWDQTQYF
TRBV5-1	TRBJ1-2	CASRQGTGWVYGYTF
TRBV25-1	TRBJ1-1	CASSENPEGSFTEAFF
TRBV6-5	TRBJ2-1	CASSLLGGPEQFF
TRBV6-6	TRBJ2-7	CASSELGQGREQYF
TRBV20-1	TRBJ2-1	CSARGTRTANNEQFF
TRBV12-3/TRBV12-4	TRBJ2-5	CASSSGLETQYF
TRBV5-1	TRBJ2-7	CASSFTDPAYEQYF
TRBV20-1	TRBJ1-2	CSATTGGPGGYTF
TRBV7-2	TRBJ1-1	CASRVGGMNTEAFF
TRBV15	TRBJ1-6	CATSRDRGGGATDFLHF
TRBV20-1	TRBJ2-7	CSARDLAYEQYF
TRBV5-4	TRBJ2-7	CASSSTSGSYEQYF
TRBV20-1	TRBJ2-1	CSANGRAGGYEQFF
TRBV5-6	TRBJ2-1	CASSLAARASYNEQFF
TRBV20-1	TRBJ2-3	CSASTSGRDTQYF
TRBV3-1	TRBJ2-7	CASSLPSRAYEQYF
TRBV6-5	TRBJ1-2	CASSPLTDNYGYTF
TRBV20-1	TRBJ1-3	CSGAGPSGNTIYF
TRBV24-1	TRBJ2-2	CATTSHGNTGELFF
TRBV30	TRBJ1-2	CAWSLGGTGYTF
TRBV16	TRBJ2-2	CASSQLGAGELFF
TRBV28	TRBJ2-3	CASSLSAGGIADTQYF
TRBV5-6	TRBJ2-1	CASSRPLAGELEQFF
TRBV11-2	TRBJ2-1	CASSLRTGGDNEQFF
TRBV7-3	TRBJ2-1	CASSLGPGPLDEQFF
TRBV6-5	TRBJ1-1	CASSPRGWITEAFF
TRBV3-1	TRBJ2-5	CASSLTSGQETQYF